One sample yielded the 14 T cell receptor beta chains listed below, sequenced in a study of cytomegalovirus exposure and HLA in healthy donors. Amplification used 60 Vbeta primers and 13 Jbeta primers. The repertoire was sequenced with immunoSEQ multiplex PCR; TCRdb's copy has only in-frame clones and lacks some. The sample comprises 80,000 to 95,000 clones, under 80% of which are singletons, and about 5.9% rests with the top ten. Sequencing used PBMCs. These receptors were obtained from a woman aged 25 to 39 in good health and CMV-seronegative.

The gene calls are TRBV28 and TRBJ2-7; D unclear. CDR1 is MDHEN and CDR2 is SYDVKM in the germline V gene. The V and J ends lost 9 bases and 4 bases respectively, with 13 bases between them. This CDR3 contains 12 residues. The CDR3 is CASHNGQYEQYF. CDR3 nucleotide sequence: TGTGCCAGTCACAATGGGCAGTACGAGCAGTACTTC.

This clone was seen more than once but under ten times. The CDR3 here is CASSYSQGETQYF. DNA of the CDR3: TGTGCCAGCAGTTACTCCCAGGGAGAGACCCAGTACTTC. V and J are TRBV6-5 and TRBJ2-5; D is possibly TRBD1 (5 bases). V lost 0 bases and J lost 4, with 6 bases in between. Germline V gene data show CDR1 as MNHEY and CDR2 as SVGAGI. CDR3 length: 13 residues.

This clone was counted once. This chain links TRBV6-1 with TRBJ1-1, with D perhaps TRBD1 (5 bases). V lost 1 base and J 5 bases, leaving 17 bases between the germline ends. This CDR3 contains 16 residues. Germline assignment: CDR1 MNHNS and CDR2 SASEGT. The CDR3: CASSEGEGAPRTEAFF. The CDR3 bases are TGTGCCAGCAGTGAAGGTGAAGGGGCTCCGAGAACTGAAGCTTTCTTT.

There are a few counts of this clone. V usage is TRBV7-9 and J usage is TRBJ2-1, with TRBD2 matching 8 bases. V shed 3 bases and J 7 bases; nucleotides not matched to a gene: 8. The germline V gene encodes CDR1 SEHNR and CDR2 FQNEAQ (reference sequence). The CDR3 has 15 amino acids. The CDR3 nucleotides read TGTGCCAGCAGCTTTTACCGGGGGGGAGGAAATGAGCAGTTCTTC. It yields the protein CASSFYRGGGNEQFF. Supplemented by reference TRBV7-9 and TRBJ2-1, the full variable domain reads DTGVSQNPRHKITKRGQNVTFRCDPISEHNRLYWYRQTLGQGPEFLTYFQNEAQLEKSRLLSDRFSAERPKGSFSTLEIQRTEQGDSAMYLCASSFYRGGGNEQFFGPGTRLTVL.

The V and J genes are TRBV19 and TRBJ1-4, with 9 bases lining up with TRBD1. CDR3 length: 14 residues. Germline CDR1 reads LNHDA; CDR2 reads SQIVND (reference sequence). V was clipped by 4 bases and J by 3 bases; unmatched bases: 0. The CDR3, as DNA: TGTGCCAGTAGTAACAGGGGGCCTAATGAAAAACTGTTTTTT. Translation: CASSNRGPNEKLFF.

The chain combines TRBV9 with TRBJ1-4; 7 nucleotides match TRBD1. CDR1 is SGDLS and CDR2 is YYNGEE in the germline V gene. The CDR3 consists of 15 residues. Unmatched junction bases numbered 7, after V lost 4 bases and J lost 4 bases. CDR3 loop: CASSTRGLDNEKLFF. Here the CDR3 DNA reads TGTGCCAGCAGCACAAGGGGGCTGGATAATGAAAAACTGTTTTTT.

The V gene is TRBV27, the J gene TRBJ1-2, with 8 bases identical to TRBD1. Per the germline V gene, CDR1 is MNHEY and CDR2 is SMNVEV (reference sequence). The junction had 0 bases not matched to a gene; V was cut back by 3 bases and J by 3 bases. The CDR3 spans 13 residues. For the CDR3, the DNA is TGTGCCAGCAGTTTGACAGGGGACTATGGCTACACCTTC. The encoded protein is CASSLTGDYGYTF.

This chain links TRBV5-6 with TRBJ1-2; tentative D call: TRBD1 (6 bases). V lost 4 bases to trimming and J lost 8 bases, with 12 bases between them. Germline V lookup: CDR1 SGHDT, CDR2 YYEEEE. The CDR3 runs to 12 residues. This CDR3 reads CASSTRRGGYTF. The CDR3 nucleotides are TGTGCCAGCAGCACCCGCAGGGGCGGCTACACCTTC. Combining the CDR3 with reference TRBV5-6 and TRBJ1-2 gives the whole variable domain DAGVTQSPTHLIKTRGQQVTLRCSPKSGHDTVSWYQQALGQGPQFIFQYYEEEERQRGNFPDRFSGHQFPNYSSELNVNALLLGDSALYLCASSTRRGGYTFGSGTRLTVV.

The chain couples TRBV5-4 to TRBJ2-7, with 7 bases fitting TRBD2. Per the germline V gene, CDR1 is SGHNT and CDR2 is YYREEE (reference sequence). Trimming at V came to 3 bases and at J to 2 bases, leaving 8 bases not matched to a gene. The CDR3 totals 15 residues. The CDR3 reads CASSSGAGRAYEQYF. The DNA of the CDR3 is TGTGCCAGCAGCTCCGGGGCGGGGAGGGCCTACGAGCAGTACTTC. Complete variable domain (other parts from reference TRBV5-4 and TRBJ2-7): ETGVTQSPTHLIKTRGQQVTLRCSSQSGHNTVSWYQQALGQGPQFIFQYYREEENGRGNFPPRFSGLQFPNYSSELNVNALELDDSALYLCASSSGAGRAYEQYFGPGTRLTVT.

CDR3 sequence: CSVTGLAGDPDTQYF. CDR3 in DNA: TGCAGCGTTACGGGACTAGCGGGAGATCCAGATACGCAGTATTTT. The chain links TRBV29-1 to TRBJ2-3, with 14 bases fitting TRBD2. With V trimmed by 5 bases and J by 4 bases, 5 bases remained unmatched. Germline CDR1 SQVTM, CDR2 ANQGSEA. The CDR3 covers 15 residues.

This clone has just one count. The chain uses TRBV9 and TRBJ2-3; 12 nucleotides agree with TRBD2. The CDR3 is 13 residues long. Germline values: CDR1 SGDLS, CDR2 YYNGEE. V lost 3 bases and J lost 10; bases outside the gene matches: 3. The CDR3: CASSERLAGAQYF. CDR3 coding DNA: TGTGCCAGCAGCGAACGACTAGCGGGGGCGCAGTATTTT.

The rearrangement links TRBV30 to TRBJ1-1, with D perhaps TRBD1 (6 bases). The CDR3 has 13 amino acids. V gave up 3 bases and J gave up 3 bases, with 11 bases separating them. Germline CDR1 is GTSNPN and CDR2 is SVGIG (reference sequence). The CDR3 loop is CAWSLDRHTEAFF. CDR3 sequence (DNA): TGTGCCTGGAGCCTGGACAGACACACTGAAGCTTTCTTT.

The rearrangement links TRBV5-1 to TRBJ2-3; 9 nucleotides agree with TRBD2. The germline V gene has CDR1 SGHRS and CDR2 YFSETQ. V lost 2 bases, J lost 3 bases, and 13 bases stayed unmatched. CDR3 length: 18 residues. The CDR3 reads CASSFESGGYQITDTQYF. The CDR3, as DNA: TGCGCCAGCAGCTTTGAGAGCGGGGGGTATCAAATAACAGATACGCAGTATTTT.

V usage is TRBV6-5 and J usage is TRBJ2-3; D is unclear. Between the trimmed V and J ends, which lost 5 bases and 6 bases, there was a span of 9 bases. Germline CDR1 reads MNHEY; CDR2 reads SVGAGI. This CDR3 has 12 residues. The CDR3 is CASSPRRDTQYF. DNA for the CDR3: TGTGCCAGCAGTCCCCGTCGGGATACGCAGTATTTT.